Below are 27 T cell receptor beta chains sequenced from a single sample in a study of T cell clonotyping in hematopoietic cell transplantation. Sequencing used immunoSEQ multiplex PCR; TCRdb keeps in-frame clones, though not all of them. This table holds some 50,000 clones, approximately 80% found once. The time point: recipient sample about 28 days before transplant, after cytoreduction. This material consisted of peripheral blood mononuclear cells, taken before stem cell transplant. Every receptor here comes from a man between 60 and 75 years old with myelodysplastic syndrome. Some clones in this sample may be carry-over from other donors' samples.

This chain joins TRBV28 and TRBJ2-6; the match to TRBD2 covers 11 bases. The CDR3 loop spans 16 amino acids. Germline CDR1 reads MDHEN; CDR2 reads SYDVKM. V gave up 2 bases and J gave up 3 bases; unmatched junction bases: 0. This CDR3 reads CASSLLAGGGANVLTF. CDR3 DNA: TGTGCCAGCAGTTTACTAGCGGGGGGTGGGGCCAACGTCCTGACTTTC.

In its sample, this clone is medium-sized. V is TRBV6-5 and J is TRBJ2-1, with D possibly TRBD2 on 6 matching bases. Trimming stripped 0 bases from V and 4 bases from J, with 7 bases between. CDR1 is MNHEY and CDR2 is SVGAGI in the germline V gene. The CDR3 extends over 14 amino acids. In nucleotides, the CDR3 is TGTGCCAGCAGTTACTCGGAGGGGTACAATGAGCAGTTCTTC. Translated, it gives CASSYSEGYNEQFF.

The chain joins TRBV28 to TRBJ1-5; D is unresolved. Per the germline V gene, CDR1 is MDHEN and CDR2 is SYDVKM. V lost 7 bases to trimming and J lost 2 bases, with 15 bases between them. The CDR3 runs to 15 residues. The CDR3 nucleotides are TGTGCCAGCAACGGAATAGGCTCCGGCAATCAGCCCCAGCATTTT. Translated: CASNGIGSGNQPQHF.

CDR3 protein: CASTKLGLGSYNEQFF. For the CDR3, the DNA is TGTGCCAGCACTAAACTCGGACTAGGCTCCTACAATGAGCAGTTCTTC. The rearrangement joins TRBV2 to TRBJ2-1, with TRBD2 matching over 7 bases. CDR1 SNHLY and CDR2 FYNNEI come from the germline V gene. The CDR3 is 16 residues long. Trimming removed 7 bases from V and 0 bases from J; junction bases left unmatched: 9.

The chain joins TRBV9 to TRBJ2-3; possibly TRBD1 for D (5 bases). Germline V gene data show CDR1 as SGDLS and CDR2 as YYNGEE. The CDR3 loop spans 13 amino acids. Trimming took 3 bases from V and 4 from J, leaving 9 bases between them. The CDR3 DNA is TGTGCCAGCAGCGCCGCAGGGTCAGATACGCAGTATTTT. Translated: CASSAAGSDTQYF. The variable domain in full, completed from reference TRBV9 and TRBJ2-3, reads DSGVTQTPKHLITATGQRVTLRCSPRSGDLSVYWYQQSLDQGLQFLIQYYNGEERAKGNILERFSAQQFPDLHSELNLSSLELGDSALYFCASSAAGSDTQYFGPGTRLTVL.

This sequence joins TRBV7-9 and TRBJ2-7; no definite D call. In germline, CDR1 is SEHNR, CDR2 FQNEAQ (reference sequence). The CDR3 consists of 14 residues. The ends were cut back, 4 bases at V and 4 bases at J, with 14 bases in the middle. The DNA for the CDR3 is TGTGCCAGCAGCTCCCCTCTCCTTCTTTACGAGCAGTACTTC. Translation gives CASSSPLLLYEQYF.

V gene TRBV27 combines with J gene TRBJ1-2, with a possible D match to TRBD1 (6 bases). This CDR3 spans 14 amino acids. Per the germline V gene, CDR1 is MNHEY and CDR2 is SMNVEV (reference sequence). V lost 5 bases and J lost 3, with 13 bases in between. The CDR3 region is CASSPPGTYYGYTF. CDR3 coding DNA: TGTGCCAGCAGTCCCCCCGGGACATACTATGGCTACACCTTC.

V and J are TRBV5-1 and TRBJ1-1; 7 bases map to TRBD1. Germline CDR1 and CDR2: SGHRS and YFSETQ. V was clipped by 4 bases and J by 3 bases; unmatched bases: 12. The CDR3 loop spans 16 amino acids. The CDR3 protein is CASSRRQGLGDTEAFF. CDR3 coding DNA: TGCGCCAGCAGCCGTCGACAGGGATTGGGCGACACTGAAGCTTTCTTT.

The V and J genes are TRBV9 and TRBJ2-3; 7 nucleotides agree with TRBD2. Germline CDR1 reads SGDLS; CDR2 reads YYNGEE. V trimming: 0 bases; J trimming: 2 bases; junction bases outside the gene matches: 6. The CDR3 has 16 residues. CDR3 nucleotides: TGTGCCAGCAGCGTAGGGAACGGGGGGATCACAGATACGCAGTATTTT. Amino acid sequence: CASSVGNGGITDTQYF.

The CDR3 DNA is TGTGCCAGCATTTCGGGGGACAGGGTGAACACCGGGGAGCTGTTTTTT. Translating gives CASISGDRVNTGELFF. The chain couples TRBV2 to TRBJ2-2; TRBD1 matches at 9 bases. Trimming removed 7 bases from V and 1 base from J; junction bases left unmatched: 7. Germline V gene data show CDR1 as SNHLY and CDR2 as FYNNEI. The CDR3 loop spans 16 amino acids.

The rearrangement uses TRBV7-2 and TRBJ2-1, with D possibly TRBD2 on 5 matching bases. CDR3 length equals 14 residues. Germline V gene sequence: CDR1 SGHTA, CDR2 FQGNSA. Between the trimmed V and J ends, which lost 2 bases and 3 bases, there was a span of 8 bases. CDR3 sequence (DNA): TGTGCCAGCAGCTTAATCCGGGACTACAATGAGCAGTTCTTC. Its translation is CASSLIRDYNEQFF.

A single count supports this clone. This chain connects TRBV6-5 to TRBJ2-6, with D possibly being TRBD1 or TRBD2 (5 bases each). CDR3 length: 16 amino acids. CDR1 is MNHEY and CDR2 is SVGAGI in the germline V gene. Trimming took off 3 bases at V and 4 bases at J, with 13 bases between the two ends. CDR3 residues: CASSYFSGTGANVLTF. CDR3 nucleotides: TGTGCCAGCAGTTATTTTTCGGGGACCGGGGCCAACGTCCTGACTTTC.

The chain employs TRBV6-5 and TRBJ1-2; perhaps TRBD1 as D (5 bases). The CDR3 runs to 12 residues. V gave up 6 bases and J gave up 7 bases, with 12 bases separating them. From germline, CDR1 is MNHEY and CDR2 SVGAGI. CDR3 coding DNA: TGTGCCAGCAGCCTTCGCGGGGGTGGCTACACCTTC. It yields the protein CASSLRGGGYTF.

V gene TRBV5-1 combines with J gene TRBJ2-5; 14 nucleotides agree with TRBD2. V was clipped by 0 bases and J by 5 bases; unmatched bases: 6. Germline CDR1 and CDR2: SGHRS and YFSETQ. The CDR3 extends over 17 amino acids. As DNA, the CDR3 is TGCGCCAGCAGCTTGGGGGGACTAGCGGGGGTATCGGAGACCCAGTACTTC. It translates to CASSLGGLAGVSETQYF.

The rearrangement joins TRBV19 to TRBJ1-5; D might be TRBD1 (5 bases). Trimming cost V 8 bases and J 5 bases, with 19 bases left between them. This CDR3 is built from 15 residues. Germline lookup yields CDR1 LNHDA and CDR2 SQIVND (reference sequence). The CDR3 nucleotides read TGTGCCAGTTCGGGGACGACCGGTTCTGATCAGCCCCAGCATTTT. Amino acids: CASSGTTGSDQPQHF.

The rearrangement joins TRBV5-6 to TRBJ1-4, with no clear D. CDR3 length: 15 residues. CDR1 is SGHDT and CDR2 is YYEEEE in the germline V gene. V dropped 1 base and J dropped 0 bases, with 7 bases sitting between them. DNA for the CDR3: TGTGCCAGCAGCTTGCGGGCTGCAACTAATGAAAAACTGTTTTTT. It translates to CASSLRAATNEKLFF. Complete variable domain (other parts from reference TRBV5-6 and TRBJ1-4): DAGVTQSPTHLIKTRGQQVTLRCSPKSGHDTVSWYQQALGQGPQFIFQYYEEEERQRGNFPDRFSGHQFPNYSSELNVNALLLGDSALYLCASSLRAATNEKLFFGSGTQLSVL.

This clone was found once. The chain couples TRBV5-1 to TRBJ2-1; no clear D gene. There are 14 residues in the CDR3. V lost 2 bases to trimming and J lost 12 bases, with 18 bases between them. Germline assignment: CDR1 SGHRS and CDR2 YFSETQ. The CDR3 is CASSLGNDGARQFF. The CDR3 DNA sequence: TGCGCCAGCAGCTTAGGGAACGACGGAGCTAGGCAGTTCTTC.

This chain links TRBV11-2 with TRBJ1-6; D remains unclear. V gave up 6 bases and J gave up 9 bases, with 15 bases separating them. Germline V gene lookup returns CDR1 SGHAT and CDR2 FQNNGV. This CDR3 has 14 amino acids. The CDR3 sequence: CASSLQSLGSPLHF. CDR3 coding DNA: TGTGCCAGCAGTCTACAGTCCCTGGGTTCACCCCTCCACTTT.

The V and J genes are TRBV7-2 and TRBJ2-7, with 9 positions matching TRBD2. Germline loops: CDR1 SGHTA, CDR2 FQGNSA. The CDR3 is 15 residues long. The V segment lost 1 base and the J segment 6 bases; nucleotides outside the gene matches: 7. The CDR3 coding sequence is TGTGCCAGCAGCTTAGTAGGCGGGGGGGCAAGCGAGCAGTACTTC. Residues: CASSLVGGGASEQYF.

The CDR3 nucleotides read TGTGCCTGGAGCCTAACGAGCGGGGTGGGCAATCAGCCCCAGCATTTT. The encoded protein is CAWSLTSGVGNQPQHF. This chain connects TRBV30 to TRBJ1-5; D is ambiguous. Trimming shortened V by 3 bases and J by 2 bases, and 17 bases separated the two germline ends. Germline assignment: CDR1 GTSNPN and CDR2 SVGIG (reference sequence). The CDR3 spans 16 residues.

This clone was seen a handful of times. The V and J genes are TRBV11-3 and TRBJ1-1; D is ambiguous. The CDR3 loop spans 13 amino acids. Germline CDR1 reads SGHNT; CDR2 reads YENEEA. V lost 1 base and J 6 bases, leaving 9 bases between the germline ends. CDR3 residues: CASSLGPASEAFF. The CDR3, as DNA: TGTGCCAGCAGCTTAGGACCAGCCTCTGAAGCTTTCTTT.

The chain has TRBV5-1 and TRBJ2-3, with D possibly being TRBD1 (5 bases). This CDR3 spans 18 amino acids. Deletions cut 3 bases from V and 0 bases from J, with 20 bases between. Germline lookup yields CDR1 SGHRS and CDR2 YFSETQ. The CDR3 DNA reads as TGCGCCAGCAGCTATTACCCCGGACATCCGCAGAGCACAGATACGCAGTATTTT. Its protein product is CASSYYPGHPQSTDTQYF. Together with reference TRBV5-1 and TRBJ2-3, the CDR3 gives the full variable domain: KAGVTQTPRYLIKTRGQQVTLSCSPISGHRSVSWYQQTPGQGLQFLFEYFSETQRNKGNFPGRFSGRQFSNSRSEMNVSTLELGDSALYLCASSYYPGHPQSTDTQYFGPGTRLTVL.

V and J are TRBV5-8 and TRBJ1-5; D possibly corresponds to TRBD1 (5 bases). Germline values: CDR1 SGHTS, CDR2 YDEGEE. The CDR3 has 15 amino acids. V was shortened by 0 bases and J by 4 bases, with 11 bases between the two germline ends. The CDR3 region is CASSLATGLNQPQHF. For the CDR3, the DNA is TGTGCCAGCAGCTTGGCTACAGGACTGAATCAGCCCCAGCATTTT.

The gene calls are TRBV19 and TRBJ2-1, with D possibly TRBD2 on 5 matching bases. V was cut by 3 bases and J by 8 bases, with 5 bases left in between. Germline CDR1 reads LNHDA; CDR2 reads SQIVND (reference sequence). CDR3 length equals 11 residues. For the CDR3, the DNA is TGTGCCAGTAGTATGGAGGATGAGCAGTTCTTC. It encodes CASSMEDEQFF. Together with reference TRBV19 and TRBJ2-1, the CDR3 gives the full variable domain: DGGITQSPKYLFRKEGQNVTLSCEQNLNHDAMYWYRQDPGQGLRLIYYSQIVNDFQKGDIAEGYSVSREKKESFPLTVTSAQKNPTAFYLCASSMEDEQFFGPGTRLTVL.

This clone has just one count. This chain connects TRBV6-5 to TRBJ1-6; D perhaps matches TRBD1 (6 bases). V lost 2 bases and J lost 3, with 11 bases in between. The CDR3 is 16 amino acids. Germline CDR1 and CDR2: MNHEY and SVGAGI. This chain's CDR3 is CASSYDYRVYNSPLHF. The CDR3 DNA is TGTGCCAGCAGTTACGACTACAGGGTCTATAATTCACCCCTCCACTTT.

The V gene is TRBV27, the J gene TRBJ1-6, with TRBD1 matching 8 bases. CDR1 and CDR2 from the germline V gene are MNHEY and SMNVEV (reference sequence). The ends lost 1 base at V and 9 bases at J; junction bases unmatched: 8. The length of the CDR3 is 16 residues. The CDR3 here is CASSLFSGGNGSPLHF. In nucleotides, the CDR3 is TGTGCCAGCAGTTTATTTTCAGGGGGCAACGGTTCACCCCTCCACTTT.

This chain connects TRBV4-3 to TRBJ2-3, with 8 bases that match TRBD1. V trimming: 0 bases; J trimming: 2 bases; junction bases outside the gene matches: 7. The germline CDR1 and CDR2 sequences are LGHNA and YSLEER. The length of the CDR3 is 17 residues. Here the CDR3 DNA reads TGCGCCAGCAGCCAAGATCGGACAGGGAGCTTCACAGATACGCAGTATTTT. This sequence encodes CASSQDRTGSFTDTQYF.